The 27 T cell receptor beta chains reported below all come from one sample, sequenced in a study of cytomegalovirus exposure and HLA in healthy donors. PCR used 60 Vbeta primers and 13 Jbeta primers. Generated by immunoSEQ multiplex PCR, the TCRdb table keeps only in-frame clones and is missing some. The sample holds hundreds of thousands of clones, roughly 70% seen once. Sequencing used PBMCs. These TCRs come from a female donor in good health and CMV-seronegative.

The chain is built from TRBV6-5 and TRBJ2-7; 7 nucleotides line up with TRBD2. Germline trimming cut 8 bases from V and 2 bases from J; bases unmatched to any gene: 6. The CDR3 runs 13 residues. Germline lookup yields CDR1 MNHEY and CDR2 SVGAGI. CDR3: CASQVGTTYEQYF. CDR3 sequence (DNA): TGTGCCAGCCAAGTCGGGACTACCTACGAGCAGTACTTC.

V usage is TRBV5-4 and J usage is TRBJ2-7; 10 bases align to TRBD2. The CDR3 runs 16 residues. Per the germline V gene, CDR1 is SGHNT and CDR2 is YYREEE (reference sequence). With V trimmed by 2 bases and J by 1 base, 6 bases remained unmatched. CDR3 sequence reads: CASSFPPSGRSYEQYF. DNA of the CDR3: TGTGCCAGCAGCTTCCCGCCTAGCGGGAGATCCTACGAGCAGTACTTC.

The rearrangement links TRBV2 to TRBJ2-7, with D possibly being TRBD1 (7 bases). V was trimmed by 4 bases and J by 2 bases, leaving 15 bases between them. Germline V gene data show CDR1 as SNHLY and CDR2 as FYNNEI. CDR3 length: 15 residues. This CDR3 is CASSAEAGGTYEQYF. In nucleotides, the CDR3 is TGTGCCAGCAGTGCCGAGGCAGGGGGGACCTACGAGCAGTACTTC.

The chain employs TRBV28 and TRBJ1-1, with D tentatively TRBD1 (5 bases). The V and J ends lost 2 bases and 2 bases respectively, with 9 bases between them. The CDR3 is 14 amino acids. Germline assignment: CDR1 MDHEN and CDR2 SYDVKM. CDR3 in amino acids: CASSLRQLNTEAFF. CDR3 nucleotides: TGTGCCAGCAGTTTACGACAGTTAAACACTGAAGCTTTCTTT. The full variable domain, its missing parts supplied by reference TRBV28 and TRBJ1-1, is DVKVTQSSRYLVKRTGEKVFLECVQDMDHENMFWYRQDPGLGLRLIYFSYDVKMKEKGDIPEGYSVSREKKERFSLILESASTNQTSMYLCASSLRQLNTEAFFGQGTRLTVV.

V is TRBV9 and J is TRBJ2-1; TRBD2 agrees at 9 bases. Germline CDR1 reads SGDLS; CDR2 reads YYNGEE. The CDR3 has 16 amino acids. The junction had 9 bases not matched to a gene; V was cut back by 0 bases and J by 8 bases. CDR3 amino acids: CASSVVGSGRSHEQFF. In nucleotides, the CDR3 is TGTGCCAGCAGCGTAGTGGGTAGCGGGAGATCCCATGAGCAGTTCTTC.

The rearrangement uses TRBV27 and TRBJ2-1; D call uncertain. CDR1 is MNHEY, CDR2 SMNVEV, per germline (reference sequence). This CDR3 has 15 amino acids. V gave up 0 bases and J gave up 1 base, with 7 bases separating them. The CDR3 sequence: CASSLSIGSYNEQFF. In DNA, the CDR3 is TGTGCCAGCAGTTTATCCATCGGGTCCTACAATGAGCAGTTCTTC.

This clone has a single count. The rearrangement uses TRBV11-3 and TRBJ1-1; weak D call: TRBD1 (5 bases). Germline CDR1 reads SGHNT; CDR2 reads YENEEA. With 1 base removed from V and 4 bases from J, the gap between germline ends came to 7 bases. The CDR3 has 13 residues. The CDR3 sequence: CASSLGQSTEAFF. The CDR3 DNA reads TGTGCCAGCAGCTTAGGACAGAGCACTGAAGCTTTCTTT.

The chain links TRBV11-3 to TRBJ1-4; 7 positions agree with TRBD1. The CDR3 runs to 20 residues. J gave up 5 bases and V 3 bases, and 21 bases lay outside the gene matches. Germline CDR1 SGHNT, CDR2 YENEEA. CDR3 residues: CASSFPDSGQEKHTNEKLFF. CDR3 sequence (DNA): TGTGCCAGCAGCTTTCCCGATTCAGGACAGGAAAAACATACAAATGAAAAACTGTTTTTT. Together with reference TRBV11-3 and TRBJ1-4, the CDR3 gives the full variable domain: EAGVVQSPRYKIIEKKQPVAFWCNPISGHNTLYWYLQNLGQGPELLIRYENEEAVDDSQLPKDRFSAERLKGVDSTLKIQPAELGDSAVYLCASSFPDSGQEKHTNEKLFFGSGTQLSVL.

The table lists this clone with a count of one. The rearrangement uses TRBV7-2 and TRBJ2-1, with TRBD2 identical over 7 bases. With 3 bases clipped from V and 0 bases from J, the junction kept 5 bases outside the gene matches. The CDR3 runs 16 residues. Germline V gene sequence: CDR1 SGHTA, CDR2 FQGNSA. CDR3 in DNA: TGTGCCAGCAGCTTGGGTAGCGGGCTCTCCTACAATGAGCAGTTCTTC. Its protein is CASSLGSGLSYNEQFF. Complete variable domain (other parts from reference TRBV7-2 and TRBJ2-1): GAGVSQSPSNKVTEKGKDVELRCDPISGHTALYWYRQSLGQGLEFLIYFQGNSAPDKSGLPSDRFSAERTGGSVSTLTIQRTQQEDSAVYLCASSLGSGLSYNEQFFGPGTRLTVL.

This clone was detected a few times. The CDR3 sequence: CASSFGTGFLGTQYF. Written as DNA, the CDR3 is TGTGCCAGCAGCTTTGGAACAGGGTTCTTGGGGACCCAGTACTTC. The rearrangement links TRBV7-2 to TRBJ2-5; TRBD1 is a possible D gene (6 bases). The CDR3 has 15 residues. The V and J ends lost 3 bases and 7 bases respectively, with 18 bases between them. Looked up from germline, CDR1 is SGHTA and CDR2 is FQGNSA.

The V call is TRBV7-9, the J call TRBJ2-3; 10 nucleotides align to TRBD1. The junction had 10 bases not matched to a gene; V was cut back by 1 base and J by 3 bases. Germline values: CDR1 SEHNR, CDR2 FQNEAQ (reference sequence). The CDR3 has 18 residues. CDR3 in amino acids: CASSLETFPGQGTDTQYF. DNA for the CDR3: TGTGCCAGCAGCTTAGAAACATTCCCGGGACAGGGGACAGATACGCAGTATTTT.

The chain links TRBV19 to TRBJ2-1, with 11 bases that match TRBD1. The CDR3 covers 16 residues. After removal of 3 bases from V and 4 bases from J, the junction contained 5 bases not matched to a gene. The germline CDR1 and CDR2 sequences are LNHDA and SQIVND (reference sequence). CDR3 sequence reads: CASSMRDRGGYNEQFF. CDR3 nucleotides: TGTGCCAGTAGTATGCGGGACAGGGGGGGATACAATGAGCAGTTCTTC.

The J gene is TRBJ2-7, the V gene TRBV27; 16 bases are a match to TRBD2. The germline CDR1 and CDR2 sequences are MNHEY and SMNVEV (reference sequence). Unmatched junction bases numbered 2, after V lost 3 bases and J lost 3 bases. CDR3 length: 16 amino acids. The CDR3 coding sequence is TGTGCCAGCAGTTTCGGGACTAGCGGGAGGGTCTACGAGCAGTACTTC. Residues: CASSFGTSGRVYEQYF.

The V gene is TRBV9, the J gene TRBJ1-2; TRBD1 agrees at 9 bases. CDR3 length equals 17 residues. V was pared by 4 bases and J by 2 bases, with 12 bases of the junction left unmatched. In germline, CDR1 is SGDLS, CDR2 YYNGEE. The DNA of the CDR3 is TGTGCCAGCAGCCCCTCGTCCGGGACAGGGCTGAACTATGGCTACACCTTC. Its protein is CASSPSSGTGLNYGYTF.

The V call is TRBV9, the J call TRBJ1-6; 7 positions match TRBD1. CDR3 size: 15 residues. Trimming at V came to 0 bases and at J to 6 bases, leaving 3 bases not matched to a gene. Germline CDR1 reads SGDLS; CDR2 reads YYNGEE. CDR3 in amino acids: CASSVAGDSNSPLHF. CDR3 DNA: TGTGCCAGCAGCGTAGCTGGGGACAGTAATTCACCCCTCCACTTT.

This clone was counted a few times. The chain couples TRBV27 to TRBJ2-7; 10 bases fit TRBD2. V shed 6 bases and J 1 base; nucleotides not matched to a gene: 6. Germline lookup yields CDR1 MNHEY and CDR2 SMNVEV (reference sequence). CDR3 length: 15 amino acids. The CDR3 loop reads CASRGGTSASYEQYF. Here the CDR3 DNA reads TGTGCCAGCAGGGGAGGGACTAGCGCATCCTACGAGCAGTACTTC.

The chain employs TRBV7-8 and TRBJ1-3, with D perhaps TRBD1 (6 bases). Germline V CDR1 and CDR2: SGHVS, FQNEAQ. Trimming pared 5 bases from V and 1 base from J, leaving 15 bases between. This CDR3 has 16 amino acids. This CDR3 is CASSRNRARSGNTIYF. CDR3 nucleotide sequence: TGTGCCAGCAGCCGAAACAGGGCAAGGTCTGGAAACACCATATATTTT.

The gene calls are TRBV2 and TRBJ2-7; D is possibly TRBD1 (5 bases). Germline V lookup: CDR1 SNHLY, CDR2 FYNNEI. Trimming pared 5 bases from V and 4 bases from J, leaving 12 bases between. CDR3 length: 13 residues. The CDR3: CASSIQGGYEQYF. CDR3 sequence (DNA): TGTGCCAGCAGTATTCAGGGTGGGTACGAGCAGTACTTC.

The chain's CDR3 is CASSEPGETEAFF. Here the CDR3 DNA reads TGTGCCAGCAGCGAACCAGGGGAGACTGAAGCTTTCTTT. The chain joins TRBV7-9 to TRBJ1-1; D is possibly TRBD1 (6 bases). This CDR3 region has 13 residues. Trimming left V 5 bases short and J 5 bases short, with 12 bases between. The germline V gene encodes CDR1 SEHNR and CDR2 FQNEAQ (reference sequence).

The chain links TRBV6-1 to TRBJ2-7; TRBD1 might be the D (6 bases). V shed 6 bases and J shed 3 bases, with 6 bases lying between them. The CDR3 loop spans 11 amino acids. Germline V gene lookup returns CDR1 MNHNS and CDR2 SASEGT. In DNA, the CDR3 is TGTGCCAGCAGACAGGGCTACGAGCAGTACTTC. Its translation is CASRQGYEQYF.

The chain employs TRBV5-4 and TRBJ1-2; maybe TRBD1 (5 bases). Germline values: CDR1 SGHNT, CDR2 YYREEE (reference sequence). Trimming cost V 0 bases and J 0 bases, with 9 bases left between them. This CDR3 spans 15 amino acids. CDR3: CASSLGGGANYGYTF. CDR3 DNA: TGTGCCAGCAGCTTGGGCGGGGGAGCTAACTATGGCTACACCTTC.

For the CDR3, the DNA is TGTGCCAGCAGCTATACAGGGACGGAGGACTACGAGCAGTACTTC. Its protein product is CASSYTGTEDYEQYF. J is TRBJ2-7 and V is TRBV5-5; perhaps TRBD1 as D (6 bases). CDR1 SGHKS and CDR2 YYEKEE come from the germline V gene (reference sequence). The V and J ends lost 3 bases and 3 bases respectively, with 16 bases between them. This CDR3 comprises 15 residues. Supplemented by reference TRBV5-5 and TRBJ2-7, the full variable domain reads DAGVTQSPTHLIKTRGQQVTLRCSPISGHKSVSWYQQVLGQGPQFIFQYYEKEERGRGNFPDRFSARQFPNYSSELNVNALLLGDSALYLCASSYTGTEDYEQYFGPGTRLTVT.

The sample holds a few counts of this clone. J is TRBJ1-2 and V is TRBV4-1; 9 bases match TRBD1. The CDR3 length is 14 residues. The V and J ends lost 1 base and 5 bases, in that order; junction bases with no gene match: 2. The germline CDR1 and CDR2 sequences are MGHRA and YSYEKL. CDR3 in amino acids: CASSQGDREYGYTF. In DNA form, the CDR3 reads TGCGCCAGCAGCCAAGGGGACAGGGAATATGGCTACACCTTC.

The V call is TRBV10-2, the J call TRBJ2-2; TRBD2 aligns across 14 bases. The trim removed 6 bases at V and 7 bases at J, leaving 4 bases unmatched. The CDR3 length is 15 residues. The germline CDR1 and CDR2 sequences are WSHSY and SAAADI. In DNA form, the CDR3 reads TGCGCCAGCAGGACTAGCGGGAGGGGGCTCGGGGAGCTGTTTTTT. This sequence encodes CASRTSGRGLGELFF.

This clone was detected a few times. V usage is TRBV6-6 and J usage is TRBJ1-1; D gene unclear. The V gene lost 7 bases and the J gene lost 3 bases, with 9 bases spanning the gap. The CDR3 is 12 residues long. Germline V CDR1 and CDR2: MNHNY, SVGAGI (reference sequence). Here the CDR3 reads CASIRRDTEAFF. The CDR3, as DNA: TGTGCCAGCATTAGGAGGGACACTGAAGCTTTCTTT.

This clone was seen once. The CDR3 region is CASSTGTGSYEQYF. The CDR3 nucleotides are TGCGCCAGCAGCACCGGGACAGGGTCCTACGAGCAGTACTTC. This chain uses TRBV5-1 with TRBJ2-7; 9 bases are a match to TRBD1. The CDR3 consists of 14 residues. The trim removed 4 bases at V and 1 base at J, leaving 3 bases unmatched. Germline lookup yields CDR1 SGHRS and CDR2 YFSETQ.

V and J are TRBV7-2 and TRBJ2-5, with 12 bases matching TRBD1. V gave up 4 bases and J gave up 5 bases; unmatched junction bases: 2. The V gene's germline CDR1 is SGHTA and CDR2 FQGNSA. The CDR3 totals 14 residues. The CDR3 spells CASSSGTGGETQYF. The CDR3 DNA sequence: TGTGCCAGCAGCTCCGGGACAGGGGGCGAGACCCAGTACTTC.